This is a list of T cell receptor beta chains from one sample in a study of blood T cell repertoires in COVID-19. Data came from immunoSEQ multiplex PCR; TCRdb stores just in-frame clones and leaves some out. The data hold around 250,000 clones, with over 75% observed a single time. Sequenced material: peripheral blood. The receptors were gathered from a man aged 30 to 45 who had recovered from COVID-19. Each CDR3 is given with its conserved first and last residue. D genes are given only for firm matches. Clone size, where shown, is once, few, many, or a class for clones that have expanded.

j_gene: TRBJ1-6
v_gene: TRBV27
abundance: NA
d_gene: NA
CDR3aa: CASSLRQVSSYNSPLHF
CDR3nt: TGTGCCAGCAGTTTGCGACAAGTGAGCTCCTATAATTCACCCCTCCACTTT

j_gene: TRBJ2-3
v_gene: TRBV7-2
abundance: NA
d_gene: TRBD2
CDR3aa: CASSRLAVTDTQYF
CDR3nt: TGTGCCAGCAGCCGGCTAGCGGTCACAGATACGCAGTATTTT

j_gene: TRBJ1-5
v_gene: TRBV15
abundance: NA
d_gene: NA
CDR3aa: CATSRPGGYQPQHF
CDR3nt: TGTGCCACCAGCAGACCCGGGGGTTATCAGCCCCAGCATTTT

j_gene: TRBJ2-1
v_gene: TRBV2
abundance: NA
d_gene: TRBD1
CDR3aa: CASSAGTGFGEQFF
CDR3nt: TGTGCCAGCAGTGCCGGGACAGGGTTTGGTGAGCAGTTCTTC

j_gene: TRBJ1-4
v_gene: TRBV19
abundance: NA
d_gene: TRBD1
CDR3aa: CASSMGRGQGDEKLFF
CDR3nt: TGTGCCAGTAGTATGGGTCGCGGACAGGGGGATGAAAAACTGTTTTTT

j_gene: TRBJ2-1
v_gene: TRBV7-3
abundance: NA
d_gene: NA
CDR3aa: CASSPAPESHNEQFF
CDR3nt: TGTGCCAGCAGCCCCGCTCCCGAGTCCCACAATGAGCAGTTCTTC

j_gene: TRBJ2-1
v_gene: TRBV5-1
abundance: NA
d_gene: TRBD1
CDR3aa: CASSLRGQGREQFF
CDR3nt: TGCGCCAGCAGCTTGAGGGGACAGGGACGCGAGCAGTTCTTC

j_gene: TRBJ1-1
v_gene: TRBV29-1
abundance: once
d_gene: TRBD1
CDR3aa: CSGTGNTEAFF
CDR3nt: TGCAGCGGGACAGGGAACACTGAAGCTTTCTTT

j_gene: TRBJ1-2
v_gene: TRBV5-1
abundance: NA
d_gene: NA
CDR3aa: CASSLVLTGSGGYTF
CDR3nt: TGCGCCAGCAGCTTGGTACTAACAGGGTCCGGTGGCTACACCTTC

j_gene: TRBJ1-2
v_gene: TRBV5-4
abundance: NA
d_gene: TRBD1
CDR3aa: CASSLGGTVQLFGYTF
CDR3nt: TGTGCCAGCAGCTTGGGAGGGACAGTACAACTATTTGGCTACACCTTC

j_gene: TRBJ2-2
v_gene: TRBV2
abundance: NA
d_gene: NA
CDR3aa: CASRQMGELFF
CDR3nt: TGTGCCAGCAGACAGATGGGGGAGCTGTTTTTT